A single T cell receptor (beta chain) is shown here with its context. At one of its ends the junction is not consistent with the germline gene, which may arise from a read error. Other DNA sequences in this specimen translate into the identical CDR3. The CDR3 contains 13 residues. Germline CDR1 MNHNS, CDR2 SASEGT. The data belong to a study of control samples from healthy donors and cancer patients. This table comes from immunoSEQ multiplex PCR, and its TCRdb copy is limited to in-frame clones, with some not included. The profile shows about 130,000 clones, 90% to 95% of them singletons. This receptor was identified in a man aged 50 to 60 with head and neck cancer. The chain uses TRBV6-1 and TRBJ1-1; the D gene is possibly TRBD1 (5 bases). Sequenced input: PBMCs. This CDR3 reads CASSDGGMIEAFF. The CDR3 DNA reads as TGCGCCAGCAGTGATGGGGGAATGATTGAAGCTTTCTTT.